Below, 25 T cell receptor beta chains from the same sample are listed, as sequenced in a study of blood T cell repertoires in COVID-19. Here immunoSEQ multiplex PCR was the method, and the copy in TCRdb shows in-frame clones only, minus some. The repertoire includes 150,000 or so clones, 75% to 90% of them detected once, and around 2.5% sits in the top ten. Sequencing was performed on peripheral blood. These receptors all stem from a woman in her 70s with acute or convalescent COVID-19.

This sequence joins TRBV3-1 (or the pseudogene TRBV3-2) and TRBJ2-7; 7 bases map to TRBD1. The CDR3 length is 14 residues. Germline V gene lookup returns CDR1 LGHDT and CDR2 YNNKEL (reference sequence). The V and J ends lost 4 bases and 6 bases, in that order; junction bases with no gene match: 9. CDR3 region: CASSPGSSGGEQYV. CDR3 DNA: TGTGCCAGCAGCCCGGGGAGTTCAGGGGGCGAGCAGTACGTC.

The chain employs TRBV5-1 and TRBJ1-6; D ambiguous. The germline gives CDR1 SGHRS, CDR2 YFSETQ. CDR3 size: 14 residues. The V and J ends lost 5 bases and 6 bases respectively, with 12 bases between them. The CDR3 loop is CASRGPAFNSPLHF. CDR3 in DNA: TGCGCCAGCAGGGGCCCAGCCTTTAATTCACCCCTCCACTTT.

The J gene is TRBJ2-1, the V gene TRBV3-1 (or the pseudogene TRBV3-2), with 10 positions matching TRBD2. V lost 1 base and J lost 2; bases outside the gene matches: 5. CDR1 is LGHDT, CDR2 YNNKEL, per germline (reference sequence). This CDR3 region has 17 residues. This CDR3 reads CASSQGPSGGPYNEQFF. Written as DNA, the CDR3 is TGTGCCAGCAGCCAAGGACCTAGCGGGGGCCCCTACAATGAGCAGTTCTTC.

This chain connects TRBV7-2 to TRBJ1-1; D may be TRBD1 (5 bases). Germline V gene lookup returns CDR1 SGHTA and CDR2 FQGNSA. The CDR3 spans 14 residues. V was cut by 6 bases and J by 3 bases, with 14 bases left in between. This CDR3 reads CASSPTVRDTEAFF. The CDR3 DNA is TGTGCCAGCAGTCCGACAGTCCGCGACACTGAAGCTTTCTTT.

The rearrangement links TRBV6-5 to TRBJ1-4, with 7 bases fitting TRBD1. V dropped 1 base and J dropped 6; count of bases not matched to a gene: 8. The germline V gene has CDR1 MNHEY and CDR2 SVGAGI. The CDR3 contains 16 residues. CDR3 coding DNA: TGTGCCAGCAGTTACTTTTCGACAGGGTGGGATGAAAAACTGTTTTTT. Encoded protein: CASSYFSTGWDEKLFF.

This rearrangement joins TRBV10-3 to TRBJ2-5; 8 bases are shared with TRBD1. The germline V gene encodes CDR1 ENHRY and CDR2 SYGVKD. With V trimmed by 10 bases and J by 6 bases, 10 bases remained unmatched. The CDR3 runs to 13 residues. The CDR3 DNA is TGTGCCACGAAGACGGACAGGGAAAAGACCCAGTACTTC. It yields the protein CATKTDREKTQYF.

CDR3 protein: CASSLALQGNTIYF. Written as DNA, the CDR3 is TGTGCCAGCAGCTTGGCGCTCCAGGGAAACACCATATATTTT. The gene calls are TRBV5-6 and TRBJ1-3; D is undetermined. Germline lookup yields CDR1 SGHDT and CDR2 YYEEEE. The ends were cut back, 0 bases at V and 4 bases at J, with 8 bases in the middle. The CDR3 length is 14 residues. The full variable domain, with the rest looked up from reference TRBV5-6 and TRBJ1-3, is DAGVTQSPTHLIKTRGQQVTLRCSPKSGHDTVSWYQQALGQGPQFIFQYYEEEERQRGNFPDRFSGHQFPNYSSELNVNALLLGDSALYLCASSLALQGNTIYFGEGSWLTVV.

The CDR3 DNA is TGTGCCAGCAGCCAAGATCTGGGGGGGGATACGCAGTATTTT. This sequence encodes CASSQDLGGDTQYF. This chain links TRBV14 with TRBJ2-3; 7 positions match TRBD2. CDR1 SGHDN and CDR2 FVKESK come from the germline V gene. Trimming removed 0 bases from V and 6 bases from J; junction bases left unmatched: 3. CDR3 length: 14 residues.

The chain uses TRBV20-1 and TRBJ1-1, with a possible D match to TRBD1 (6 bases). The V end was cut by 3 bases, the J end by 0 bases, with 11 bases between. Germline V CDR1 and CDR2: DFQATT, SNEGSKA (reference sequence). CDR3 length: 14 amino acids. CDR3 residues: CSASMDRLNTEAFF. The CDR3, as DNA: TGCAGTGCTAGTATGGACAGACTGAACACTGAAGCTTTCTTT.

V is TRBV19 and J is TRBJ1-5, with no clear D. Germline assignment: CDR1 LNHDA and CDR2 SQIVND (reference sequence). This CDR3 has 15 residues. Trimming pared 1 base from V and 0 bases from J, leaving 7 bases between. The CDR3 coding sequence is TGTGCCAGTAGTATAGTCAGGAATAGCAATCAGCCCCAGCATTTT. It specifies CASSIVRNSNQPQHF.

The CDR3 reads CASSLGASLPNIQYF. In nucleotides, the CDR3 is TGTGCCAGCAGCTTAGGGGCTAGCCTCCCCAACATTCAGTACTTC. V gene TRBV7-9 combines with J gene TRBJ2-4; D perhaps matches TRBD2 (5 bases). V was cut by 1 base and J by 7 bases, with 14 bases left in between. The CDR3 loop spans 15 amino acids. Per the germline V gene, CDR1 is SEHNR and CDR2 is FQNEAQ (reference sequence).

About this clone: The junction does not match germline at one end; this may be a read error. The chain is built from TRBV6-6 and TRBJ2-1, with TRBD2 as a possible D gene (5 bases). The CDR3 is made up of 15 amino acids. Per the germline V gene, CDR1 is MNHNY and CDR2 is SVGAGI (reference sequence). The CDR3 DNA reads TGTGCCAGCAGTCAGGACTCCTCTGGCTACAGTGAGCAGTTCTTC. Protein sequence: CASSQDSSGYSEQFF.

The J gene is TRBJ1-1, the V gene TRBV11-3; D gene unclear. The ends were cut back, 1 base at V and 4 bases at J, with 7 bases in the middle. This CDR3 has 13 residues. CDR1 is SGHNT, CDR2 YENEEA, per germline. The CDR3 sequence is CASSLVASTEAFF. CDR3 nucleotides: TGTGCCAGCAGCTTAGTGGCCAGCACTGAAGCTTTCTTT.

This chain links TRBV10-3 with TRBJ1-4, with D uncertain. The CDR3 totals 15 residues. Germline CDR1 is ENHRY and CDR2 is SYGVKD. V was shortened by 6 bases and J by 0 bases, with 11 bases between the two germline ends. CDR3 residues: CAIRASFATNEKLFF. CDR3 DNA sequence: TGTGCCATCAGGGCCTCCTTTGCAACTAATGAAAAACTGTTTTTT.

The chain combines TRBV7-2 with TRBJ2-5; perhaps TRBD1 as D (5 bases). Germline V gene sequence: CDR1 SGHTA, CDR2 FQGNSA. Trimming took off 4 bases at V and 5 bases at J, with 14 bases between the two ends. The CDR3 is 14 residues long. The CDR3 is CASSSMGLRETQYF. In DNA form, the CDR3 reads TGTGCCAGCAGCTCCATGGGGCTGCGGGAGACCCAGTACTTC.

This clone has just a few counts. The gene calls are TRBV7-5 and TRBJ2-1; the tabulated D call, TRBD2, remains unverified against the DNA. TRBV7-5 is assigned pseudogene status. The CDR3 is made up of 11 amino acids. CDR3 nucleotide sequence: TGTGCCAGAAGCGCTAGCAATGAGCAGTTCTTC. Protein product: CARSASNEQFF.

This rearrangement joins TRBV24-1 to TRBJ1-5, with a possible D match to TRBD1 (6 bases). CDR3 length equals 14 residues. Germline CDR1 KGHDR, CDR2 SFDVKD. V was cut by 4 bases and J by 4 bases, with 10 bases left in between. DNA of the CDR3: TGTGCCACCAGTGACCCCGGACAGAATCAGCCCCAGCATTTT. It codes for CATSDPGQNQPQHF.

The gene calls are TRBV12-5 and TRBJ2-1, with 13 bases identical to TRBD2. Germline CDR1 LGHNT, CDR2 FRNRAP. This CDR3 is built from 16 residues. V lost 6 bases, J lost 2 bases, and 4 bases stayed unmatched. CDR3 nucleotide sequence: TGTGCTAGTGGCAGACTAGCGGGGGGTCCCTACAATGAGCAGTTCTTC. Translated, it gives CASGRLAGGPYNEQFF.

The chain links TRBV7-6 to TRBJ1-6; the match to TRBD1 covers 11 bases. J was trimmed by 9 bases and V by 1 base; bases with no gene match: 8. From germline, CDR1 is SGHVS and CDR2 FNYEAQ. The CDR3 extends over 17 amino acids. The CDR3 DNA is TGTGCCAGCAGCTTAGAAACTGGACAGGGGGCCGGTTCACCCCTCCACTTT. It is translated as CASSLETGQGAGSPLHF.

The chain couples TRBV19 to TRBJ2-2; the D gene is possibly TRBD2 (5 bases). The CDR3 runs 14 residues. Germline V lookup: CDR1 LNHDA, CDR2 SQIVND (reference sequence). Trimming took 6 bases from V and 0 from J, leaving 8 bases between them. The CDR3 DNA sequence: TGTGCCAGTAGGATGAGGGCGAACACCGGGGAGCTGTTTTTT. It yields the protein CASRMRANTGELFF.

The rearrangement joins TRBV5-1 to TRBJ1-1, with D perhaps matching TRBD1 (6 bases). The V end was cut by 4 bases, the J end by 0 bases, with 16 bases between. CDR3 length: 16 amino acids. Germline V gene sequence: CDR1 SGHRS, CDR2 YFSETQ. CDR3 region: CASSPNAGALNTEAFF. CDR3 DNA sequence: TGCGCCAGCAGCCCGAACGCGGGGGCTTTGAACACTGAAGCTTTCTTT.

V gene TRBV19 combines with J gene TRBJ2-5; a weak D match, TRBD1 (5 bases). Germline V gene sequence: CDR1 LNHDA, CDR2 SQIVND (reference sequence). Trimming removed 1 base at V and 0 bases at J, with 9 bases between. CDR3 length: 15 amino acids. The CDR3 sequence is CASSIVRQNQETQYF. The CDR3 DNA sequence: TGTGCCAGTAGTATAGTCCGACAGAACCAAGAGACCCAGTACTTC.

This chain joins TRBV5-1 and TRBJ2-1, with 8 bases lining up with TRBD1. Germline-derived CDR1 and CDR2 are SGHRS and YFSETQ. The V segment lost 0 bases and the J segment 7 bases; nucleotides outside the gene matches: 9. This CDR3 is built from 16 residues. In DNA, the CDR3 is TGCGCCAGCAGCTTGGGGGGACAGGCCAGGCAGAATGAGCAGTTCTTC. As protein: CASSLGGQARQNEQFF.

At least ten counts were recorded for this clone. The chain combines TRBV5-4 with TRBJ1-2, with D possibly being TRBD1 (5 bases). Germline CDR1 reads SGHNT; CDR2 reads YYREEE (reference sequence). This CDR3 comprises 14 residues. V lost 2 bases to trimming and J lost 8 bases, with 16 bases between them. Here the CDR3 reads CASSFLGEGWGYTF. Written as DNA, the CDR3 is TGTGCCAGCAGCTTTTTAGGGGAAGGTTGGGGCTACACCTTC.

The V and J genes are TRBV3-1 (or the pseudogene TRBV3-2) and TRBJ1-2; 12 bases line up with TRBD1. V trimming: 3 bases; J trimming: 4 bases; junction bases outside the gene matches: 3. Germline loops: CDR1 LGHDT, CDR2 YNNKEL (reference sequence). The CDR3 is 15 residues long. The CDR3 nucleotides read TGTGCCAGCAGCCACGGGACAGGGGGCATCTATGGCTACACCTTC. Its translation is CASSHGTGGIYGYTF.